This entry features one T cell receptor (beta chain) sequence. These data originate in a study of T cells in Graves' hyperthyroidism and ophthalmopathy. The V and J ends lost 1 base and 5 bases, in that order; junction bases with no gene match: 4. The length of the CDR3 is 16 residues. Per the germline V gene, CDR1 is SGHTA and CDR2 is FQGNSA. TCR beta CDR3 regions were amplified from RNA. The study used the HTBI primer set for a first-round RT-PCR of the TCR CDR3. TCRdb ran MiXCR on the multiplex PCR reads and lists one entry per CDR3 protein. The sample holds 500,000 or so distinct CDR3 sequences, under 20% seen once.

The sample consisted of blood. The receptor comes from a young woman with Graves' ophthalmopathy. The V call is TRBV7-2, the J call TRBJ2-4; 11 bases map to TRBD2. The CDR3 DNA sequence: TGTGCCAGCAGCTTAGAGGGACTAGCGGCGGAAAACATTCAGTACTTC. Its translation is CASSLEGLAAENIQYF.